The source of this T cell receptor (beta chain) is a study of cytomegalovirus exposure and HLA in healthy donors. At the level of the study: Genetic ancestry analysis placed approximately 78% of the 398 donors that were genotyped in the Caucasian-associated cluster.

This clone was counted a few times. The antigen is unknown. Study findings and constraints: The study carried out a later analysis of TCR beta sequences. It associated 15,000 to 20,000 of them with specific HLA alleles at a false discovery rate of 0.05. Among TCR sequences, most were rare, though some public TCRs appeared in many donors. In vitro testing confirmed a few CMV-associated chains as specific for CMV antigens.

The PCR employed 60 Vbeta primers together with 13 Jbeta primers. Sequenced by immunoSEQ multiplex PCR; TCRdb stores in-frame clones only, minus some. The data contain fewer than 100,000 clones, around 81% of them seen just once; the ten biggest clones take up 0.85% to 1.3%. Sequenced sample: PBMCs. The receptor comes from a male donor in good health and CMV-seronegative.

CDR3 DNA sequence: TGTGCCAGCAGCACAGGACCGGGCCATAATTCACCCCTCCACTTT. Encoded protein: CASSTGPGHNSPLHF. V gene TRBV5-6 combines with J gene TRBJ1-6; D may be TRBD1 (5 bases). V was trimmed by 4 bases and J by 5 bases, leaving 13 bases between them. The germline gives CDR1 SGHDT, CDR2 YYEEEE. The CDR3 runs 15 residues.